The sequence of this T cell receptor beta chain was determined in a study of CD8+CD57+ T cells in acquired aplastic anemia. About the research overall: Sorted cells (CD4+ and CD8+) yielded DNA amounts that averaged approximately 3.2 ug.

This clonotype was seen only once. No antigen is known for it. Germline lookup yields CDR1 SNHLY and CDR2 FYNNEI. This CDR3 spans 13 amino acids. Trimming stripped 4 bases from V and 7 bases from J, with 13 bases between. Broader study findings: Patients and controls had in common fewer than 30 CD8+ CDR3 sequences.

The patients chosen for sequencing had shown expansion of CD8+CD57+ cells (detected by flow cytometry). Every patient was diagnosed with severe acquired aplastic anemia. Sampling of blood occurred while the patients had still received no therapy. The template for TCR beta VDJ and CDR3 sequence profiling was genomic DNA. Each CDR3 protein is one row after TCRdb ran MiXCR on the reads. Here the sample spans some 160,000 distinct CDR3 sequences, around half being singletons. Sequencing input: sorted CD4+, CD8+, or CD8+CD57+ T cells (not recorded which) from PBMCs. The receptor comes from a human donor with aplastic anemia. The rearrangement uses TRBV2 and TRBJ1-1; weak D call: TRBD1 (5 bases). The CDR3 DNA follows: TGTGCCAGCAGTGTTGCGGGGACGGGTGAAGCTTTCTTT. Translation gives CASSVAGTGEAFF.